This T cell receptor (beta chain) was sequenced for a study of beta chain features in type 1 diabetes. Study-level points and caveats: Patients with Type 1 diabetes showed moderately but significantly shorter TCRB CDR3s in all four CD4+ subsets.

With regard to this clone: Antigen specificity is unknown.

Every bit of the isolated RNA underwent reverse transcription, so sequencing read expressed TCRB transcripts. The table came from immunoSEQ multiplex PCR; TCRdb's copy has only in-frame clones and leaves some out. The repertoire holds 150,000 to 200,000 clones, with roughly 59% as singletons. The ends lost 2 bases at V and 4 bases at J; junction bases unmatched: 16. The germline V gene encodes CDR1 MDHEN and CDR2 SYDVKM. The CDR3 contains 18 residues. The clonotype comes from a man aged 25 to 45 with type 1 diabetes. The sequenced sample consisted of naive CD4+ T cells from blood. This chain connects TRBV28 to TRBJ2-5; the match to TRBD1 covers 7 bases. In DNA, the CDR3 is TGTGCCAGCAGTTTAAGTGGTTTGGTCATGACAGGGAGAGAGACCCAGTACTTC. Its translation is CASSLSGLVMTGRETQYF.